One and the same sample provided the 10 T cell receptor beta chains below, sequenced in a study of blood T cells in healthy people across ages. The second PCR ran about 6 to 12 cycles with a sample-barcoded 5' primer and J-beta primers. TCRdb fed the 5' RACE reads into MiXCR, producing one record per CDR3 protein. The sample has under 950,000 distinct CDR3 sequences; about 20% are singletons. The specimen was blood. The receptors here all came from a man between 65 and 85 years old in good health.

The chain employs TRBV6-6 and TRBJ2-4; 7 nucleotides agree with TRBD1. The germline V gene encodes CDR1 MNHNY and CDR2 SVGAGI (reference sequence). V dropped 6 bases and J dropped 1; count of bases not matched to a gene: 6. The CDR3 is 15 residues long. CDR3 DNA sequence: TGTGCCAGCAGGGGGACAGTGGAGGCCAAAAACATTCAGTACTTC. It translates to CASRGTVEAKNIQYF.

The chain has TRBV7-7 and TRBJ2-5; 7 nucleotides agree with TRBD1. The J call is doubtful: the DNA matches TRBJ2-1 better. CDR1 and CDR2 (germline): SSHAT, FNYEAQ (reference sequence). The CDR3 has 15 residues. This CDR3 is CASSERDSSSRVQFF. In DNA, the CDR3 is TGTGCCAGCAGCGAACGGGACAGCTCGTCCCGAGTGCAGTTCTTC.

The rearrangement joins TRBV7-9 to TRBJ1-4, with D unclear. This CDR3 spans 18 amino acids. Trimming left V 8 bases short and J 0 bases short, with 22 bases between. CDR1 SEHNR and CDR2 FQNEAQ come from the germline V gene (reference sequence). CDR3 sequence reads: CASALPLLTVATNEKLFF. In nucleotides, the CDR3 is TGTGCCAGCGCCTTACCCCTCCTTACAGTAGCAACTAATGAAAAACTGTTTTTT.

The chain recombines TRBV12-3 or TRBV12-4 with TRBJ2-3; D gene unclear. V shed 5 bases and J shed 7 bases, with 10 bases lying between them. The CDR3 has 12 residues. This CDR3 is CASSLMTNTQYF. The CDR3 region has the DNA TGTGCCAGCAGTCTAATGACAAATACGCAGTATTTT.

A remark on this clonotype: The conserved phenylalanine or tryptophan normally closing the CDR3 is absent here, so this likely arose from a read error. The gene calls are TRBV29-1 and TRBJ2-5, with D uncertain. V was shortened by 6 bases and J by 1 base, with 9 bases between the two germline ends. The CDR3 is 12 residues long. Germline CDR1 SQVTM, CDR2 ANQGSEA. The CDR3 sequence: CSVRQVQETQYL. CDR3 bases: TGCAGCGTCCGACAAGTCCAAGAGACCCAGTACCTC.

This clonotype turned up a few times. The rearrangement uses TRBV20-1 and TRBJ2-3; TRBD2 aligns across 11 bases. The CDR3 sequence is 16 residues long. Trimming at V came to 4 bases and at J to 2 bases, leaving 8 bases not matched to a gene. From germline, CDR1 is DFQATT and CDR2 SNEGSKA (reference sequence). CDR3 DNA: TGCAGTGCTACCCCCGGACTAGCGGGCCTCACAGATACGCAGTATTTT. Translating gives CSATPGLAGLTDTQYF.

This clonotype occurred a few times. V gene TRBV18 combines with J gene TRBJ2-5; no clear D. TRBJ2-1 explains the end of the DNA better; the J call may be wrong. The V gene's germline CDR1 is KGHSH and CDR2 LQKENI. The CDR3 consists of 13 residues. The CDR3 region has the DNA TGTGCCAGCTCACCACCGTCTAAGGAGAAGCAGTTCTTC. As protein: CASSPPSKEKQFF.

The chain combines TRBV6-6 with TRBJ1-3; no definite D call. Germline V lookup: CDR1 MNHNY, CDR2 SVGAGI (reference sequence). V was trimmed by 3 bases and J by 2 bases, leaving 8 bases between them. This CDR3 contains 14 residues. For the CDR3, the DNA is TGTGCCAGCAGTTATAGGGCTGCTGGAAACACCATATATTTT. This sequence encodes CASSYRAAGNTIYF.

The chain combines TRBV3-1 with TRBJ1-2, with D maybe TRBD1 (6 bases). CDR1 LGHDT and CDR2 YNNKEL come from the germline V gene (reference sequence). This CDR3 has 15 residues. The ends were cut back, 2 bases at V and 1 base at J, with 11 bases in the middle. This chain's CDR3 is CASSQFTGLNYGYTF. CDR3 sequence (DNA): TGTGCCAGCAGCCAATTCACAGGGCTTAACTATGGCTACACCTTC.

In this sample, this clonotype turned up a few times. The genes are TRBV18 and TRBJ1-5; D is perhaps TRBD1 (5 bases). V lost 3 bases, J lost 6 bases, and 12 bases lay in between. Per germline, CDR1 KGHSH and CDR2 LQKENI. The CDR3 runs to 14 residues. The CDR3 sequence: CASSPAGTPQPQHF. CDR3 coding DNA: TGTGCCAGCTCACCGGCAGGGACCCCTCAGCCCCAGCATTTT. Full variable domain (missing parts from reference TRBV18 and TRBJ1-5): NAGVMQNPRHLVRRRGQEARLRCSPMKGHSHVYWYRQLPEEGLKFMVYLQKENIIDESGMPKERFSAEFPKEGPSILRIQQVVRGDSAAYFCASSPAGTPQPQHFGDGTRLSIL.